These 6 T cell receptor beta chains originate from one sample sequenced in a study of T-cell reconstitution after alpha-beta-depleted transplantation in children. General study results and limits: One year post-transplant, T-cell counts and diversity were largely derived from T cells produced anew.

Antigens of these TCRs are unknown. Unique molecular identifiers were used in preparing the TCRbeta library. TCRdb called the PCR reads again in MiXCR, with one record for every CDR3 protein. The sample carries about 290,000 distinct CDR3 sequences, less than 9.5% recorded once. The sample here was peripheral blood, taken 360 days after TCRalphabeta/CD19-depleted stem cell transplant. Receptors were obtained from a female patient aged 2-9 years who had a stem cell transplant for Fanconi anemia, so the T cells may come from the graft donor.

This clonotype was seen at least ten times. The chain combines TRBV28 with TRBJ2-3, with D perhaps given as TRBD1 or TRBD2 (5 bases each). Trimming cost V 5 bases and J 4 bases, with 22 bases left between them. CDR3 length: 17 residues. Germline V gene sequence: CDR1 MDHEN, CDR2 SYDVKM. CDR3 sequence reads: CASSQEGLVVRPDTQYF. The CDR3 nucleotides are TGTGCCAGCAGTCAAGAGGGGTTGGTCGTCAGGCCAGATACGCAGTATTTT.

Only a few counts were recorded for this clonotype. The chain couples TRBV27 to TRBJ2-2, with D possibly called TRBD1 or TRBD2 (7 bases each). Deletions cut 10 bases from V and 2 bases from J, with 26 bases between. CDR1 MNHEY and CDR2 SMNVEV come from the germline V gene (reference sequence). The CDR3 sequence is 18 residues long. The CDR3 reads CATRDRLITSVNTGELFF. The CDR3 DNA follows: TGTGCCACCCGGGACAGACTAATTACTAGCGTCAACACCGGGGAGCTGTTTTTT.

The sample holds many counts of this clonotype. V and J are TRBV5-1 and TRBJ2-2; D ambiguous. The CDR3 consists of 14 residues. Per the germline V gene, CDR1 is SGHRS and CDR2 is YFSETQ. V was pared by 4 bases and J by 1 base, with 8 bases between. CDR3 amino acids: CASSVLLNTGELFF. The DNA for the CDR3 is TGCGCCAGCAGCGTACTATTGAACACCGGGGAGCTGTTTTTT.

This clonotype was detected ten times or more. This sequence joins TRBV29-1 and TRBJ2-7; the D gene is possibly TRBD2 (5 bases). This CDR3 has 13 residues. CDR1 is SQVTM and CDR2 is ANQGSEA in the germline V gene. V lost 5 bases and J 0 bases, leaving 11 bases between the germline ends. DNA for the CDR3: TGCAGCGTTCGGAGCGGAAGCTCCTACGAGCAGTACGTC. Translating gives CSVRSGSSYEQYV.

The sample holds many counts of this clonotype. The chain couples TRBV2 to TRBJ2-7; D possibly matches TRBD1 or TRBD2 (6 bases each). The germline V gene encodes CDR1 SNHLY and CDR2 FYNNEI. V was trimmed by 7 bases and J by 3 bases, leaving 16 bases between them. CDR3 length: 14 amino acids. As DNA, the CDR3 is TGTGCCAGCACCCCCACCGGGGGCTACTACGAGCAGTACTTC. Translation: CASTPTGGYYEQYF.

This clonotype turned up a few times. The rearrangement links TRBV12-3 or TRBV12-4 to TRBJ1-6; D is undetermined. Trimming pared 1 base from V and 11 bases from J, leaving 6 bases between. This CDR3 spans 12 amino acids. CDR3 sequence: CASSLGDTPLHF. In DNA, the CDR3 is TGTGCCAGCAGTTTAGGGGATACACCCCTCCACTTT.